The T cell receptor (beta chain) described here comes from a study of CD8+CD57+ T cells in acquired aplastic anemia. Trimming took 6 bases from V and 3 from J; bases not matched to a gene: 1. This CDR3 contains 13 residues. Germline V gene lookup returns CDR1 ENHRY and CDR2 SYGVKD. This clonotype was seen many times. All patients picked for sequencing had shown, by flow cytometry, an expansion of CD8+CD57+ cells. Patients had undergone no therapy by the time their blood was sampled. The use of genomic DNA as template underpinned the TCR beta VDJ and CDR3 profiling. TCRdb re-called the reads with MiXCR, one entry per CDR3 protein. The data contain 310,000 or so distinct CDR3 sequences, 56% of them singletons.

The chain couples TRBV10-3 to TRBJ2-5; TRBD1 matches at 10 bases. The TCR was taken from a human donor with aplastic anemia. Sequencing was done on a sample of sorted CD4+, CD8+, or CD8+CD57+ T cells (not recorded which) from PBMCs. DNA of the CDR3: TGTGCCATCAGGGGGACAGGGGAAGAGACCCAGTACTTC. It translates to CAIRGTGEETQYF.